The 12 T cell receptor beta chains listed next were all sequenced from one sample in a study of T cells in localized non-small cell lung cancer. Only in-frame clones appear in the TCRdb table, and some are missing; sequencing was by immunoSEQ multiplex PCR. This sample has about 13,000 clones, with about 86% found just once. Specimen: peripheral blood, collected before any cancer treatment. These receptors were obtained from a male donor older than 55 with stage III lung adenocarcinoma.

This chain links TRBV7-8 with TRBJ2-2; D unresolved. This CDR3 contains 15 residues. V was cut by 6 bases and J by 6 bases, with 17 bases left in between. CDR1 SGHVS and CDR2 FQNEAQ come from the germline V gene. The CDR3 reads CASRLNTYGAGELFF. For the CDR3, the DNA is TGTGCCAGCAGATTAAATACGTATGGTGCCGGGGAGCTGTTTTTT.

This clone was seen just once. The gene calls are TRBV5-1 and TRBJ2-3; 16 positions match TRBD2. Looked up from germline, CDR1 is SGHRS and CDR2 is YFSETQ. The junction had 5 bases not matched to a gene; V was cut back by 4 bases and J by 6 bases. This CDR3 is built from 16 residues. CDR3 in amino acids: CASSLGLAGGMDTQYF. The CDR3 region has the DNA TGCGCCAGCAGCCTGGGACTAGCGGGGGGGATGGATACGCAGTATTTT. Full variable domain (missing parts from reference TRBV5-1 and TRBJ2-3): KAGVTQTPRYLIKTRGQQVTLSCSPISGHRSVSWYQQTPGQGLQFLFEYFSETQRNKGNFPGRFSGRQFSNSRSEMNVSTLELGDSALYLCASSLGLAGGMDTQYFGPGTRLTVL.

The V call is TRBV11-2, the J call TRBJ2-5; no firm D call. V was pared by 3 bases and J by 5 bases, with 16 bases between. This CDR3 is built from 15 residues. Germline V gene lookup returns CDR1 SGHAT and CDR2 FQNNGV. As DNA, the CDR3 is TGTGCCAGCAGCTTCCGCGGAACCAGTTATGAGACCCAGTACTTC. Protein sequence: CASSFRGTSYETQYF.

The V and J genes are TRBV7-2 and TRBJ2-1; TRBD2 matches at 8 bases. Germline V gene data show CDR1 as SGHTA and CDR2 as FQGNSA. V gave up 3 bases and J gave up 5 bases; unmatched junction bases: 6. CDR3 size: 15 residues. The DNA for the CDR3 is TGTGCCAGCAGCTTGCTGGCGGGGGGACACAATGAGCAGTTCTTC. Encoded protein: CASSLLAGGHNEQFF.

This rearrangement joins TRBV11-2 to TRBJ2-1; TRBD2 matches 10 bases. The germline V gene encodes CDR1 SGHAT and CDR2 FQNNGV. This CDR3 spans 16 amino acids. V lost 5 bases to trimming and J lost 7 bases; unmatched junction nucleotides: 11. The CDR3 region has the DNA TGTGCCAGCAGCCCCAGTGGTAGCGGGGGGTTGAATGAGCAGTTCTTC. Translation gives CASSPSGSGGLNEQFF.

The chain uses TRBV2 and TRBJ2-7; no firm D call. V shed 3 bases and J shed 2 bases, with 14 bases lying between them. CDR3 length: 15 residues. The germline V gene encodes CDR1 SNHLY and CDR2 FYNNEI. The CDR3 nucleotides read TGTGCCAGCAGTGATTATTTGGCCAGAACCTACGAGCAGTACTTC. Protein product: CASSDYLARTYEQYF.

This chain joins TRBV30 and TRBJ2-7; D ambiguous. The germline V and J ends were trimmed by 3 bases and 2 bases, with 11 bases remaining between them. CDR1 and CDR2 from the germline V gene are GTSNPN and SVGIG (reference sequence). CDR3 length: 13 amino acids. The CDR3 sequence: CAWRQKATYEQYF. The CDR3 DNA follows: TGTGCCTGGAGACAAAAGGCAACCTACGAGCAGTACTTC. Full variable domain (missing parts from reference TRBV30 and TRBJ2-7): SQTIHQWPATLVQPVGSPLSLECTVEGTSNPNLYWYRQAAGRGLQLLFYSVGIGQISSEVPQNLSASRPQDRQFILSSKKLLLSDSGFYLCAWRQKATYEQYFGPGTRLTVT.

V gene TRBV18 combines with J gene TRBJ2-7; 9 bases map to TRBD1. The germline V gene encodes CDR1 KGHSH and CDR2 LQKENI. The CDR3 has 13 residues. The J segment lost 7 bases and the V segment lost 4 bases, leaving 5 bases of the junction unmatched. The CDR3 reads CASSQQGAREQYF. CDR3 DNA sequence: TGTGCCAGCTCACAACAGGGGGCGCGGGAGCAGTACTTC.

This chain uses TRBV27 with TRBJ2-7, with a weak D call TRBD1 (6 bases). This CDR3 is built from 17 residues. Germline V gene sequence: CDR1 MNHEY, CDR2 SMNVEV (reference sequence). The V end lost 5 bases, the J end lost 0 bases, and 20 bases lay between the germline ends. As DNA, the CDR3 is TGTGCCAGCAGTACCTCTCCTACAGGGTTCGGCTCCTACGAGCAGTACTTC. This translates into CASSTSPTGFGSYEQYF.

The chain links TRBV6-5 to TRBJ2-2; D possibly corresponds to TRBD1 (5 bases). The V end was cut by 8 bases, the J end by 3 bases, with 16 bases between. The CDR3 covers 15 residues. From germline, CDR1 is MNHEY and CDR2 SVGAGI. The CDR3 protein is CASGWVGQYTGELFF. CDR3 nucleotides: TGTGCCAGCGGATGGGTGGGGCAGTACACCGGGGAGCTGTTTTTT.

The chain links TRBV21-1 to TRBJ2-2; the D segment call TRBD2 is taken from the table without a DNA check. TRBV21-1 is an annotated pseudogene. The CDR3 sequence is 16 residues long. The CDR3 region is CASAEFGTRKSGELFF. CDR3 nucleotides: TGTGCCAGCGCTGAGTTCGGGACTAGAAAATCAGGGGAGCTGTTTTTT.

This chain links TRBV7-8 with TRBJ1-1; maybe TRBD1 (5 bases). CDR1 and CDR2 from the germline V gene are SGHVS and FQNEAQ. CDR3 length: 13 amino acids. Deletions cut 4 bases from V and 4 bases from J, with 10 bases between. CDR3 sequence (DNA): TGTGCCAGCAGCTCACAGACAGTCACTGAAGCTTTCTTT. This encodes CASSSQTVTEAFF.